The rows below give T cell receptor beta chains drawn from one sample of a study of graft-versus-host responses after intestinal transplantation. Antigens of these TCRs are unknown. The table came from immunoSEQ multiplex PCR; TCRdb's copy has only in-frame clones and leaves some out. The sample lists tens of thousands of clones; 85% to 95% were seen once. The sample in question was unstimulated CD8+ T cells sorted from spleen or lymph node cells, obtained before transplant. The receptors derive from a human donor who was the organ donor for an intestinal transplant. Each CDR3 is given with its conserved first and last residue. Fields, in order: CDR3 DNA, CDR3 protein, clone size, V gene, J gene, D gene. D genes are given only for firm matches. Clone size is not always given. Where it is, it says once, few, many or a class for expanded clones.

cdr3_nt: TGTGCCTCATGGGACAGGGCTTTGCACGAGCAGTACTTC
cdr3_aa: CASWDRALHEQYF
clone_size: once
v_call: TRBV28
j_call: TRBJ2-7
d_call: TRBD1

cdr3_nt: TGTGCCAGCTCACCGAACTTTGGGGCGGGCTACGAGCAGTACTTC
cdr3_aa: CASSPNFGAGYEQYF
clone_size: NA
v_call: TRBV18
j_call: TRBJ2-7
d_call: NA

cdr3_nt: TGCAGCGTTGGATGGGGAGATGGGACCGGGGAGCTGTTTTTT
cdr3_aa: CSVGWGDGTGELFF
clone_size: NA
v_call: TRBV29-1
j_call: TRBJ2-2
d_call: NA

cdr3_nt: TGTGCCAGTAGTATTCCCAGCAGTGGGCTAAACTATGGCTACACCTTC
cdr3_aa: CASSIPSSGLNYGYTF
clone_size: NA
v_call: TRBV19
j_call: TRBJ1-2
d_call: NA

cdr3_nt: TGCAGCGTTGAGACAGGGGACTATGGCTACACCTTC
cdr3_aa: CSVETGDYGYTF
clone_size: NA
v_call: TRBV29-1
j_call: TRBJ1-2
d_call: TRBD1

cdr3_nt: TGTGCCAGTAGTATAGTAATCACAGATACGCAGTATTTT
cdr3_aa: CASSIVITDTQYF
clone_size: NA
v_call: TRBV19
j_call: TRBJ2-3
d_call: NA

cdr3_nt: TGCGCCAGCAGCTTGGAAGGGTACGACACAGATACGCAGTATTTT
cdr3_aa: CASSLEGYDTDTQYF
clone_size: NA
v_call: TRBV5-1
j_call: TRBJ2-3
d_call: NA

cdr3_nt: TGTGCCAGCAGCTTAGGGGTGGGGGCTCAGCCCCAGCATTTT
cdr3_aa: CASSLGVGAQPQHF
clone_size: NA
v_call: TRBV7-2
j_call: TRBJ1-5
d_call: NA

cdr3_nt: TGTGCCAGCAGCCAAGATACGAGCGGGTTCGAGCAGTACTTC
cdr3_aa: CASSQDTSGFEQYF
clone_size: NA
v_call: TRBV4-2
j_call: TRBJ2-7
d_call: NA

cdr3_nt: TGTGCCAGCAGCTTATTAGGACAGGGGGGCTCCTACGAGCAGTACTTC
cdr3_aa: CASSLLGQGGSYEQYF
clone_size: once
v_call: TRBV7-9
j_call: TRBJ2-7
d_call: TRBD1

cdr3_nt: TGTGCCAGCAGGGGGACTAGCAACACCGGGGAGCTGTTTTTT
cdr3_aa: CASRGTSNTGELFF
clone_size: once
v_call: TRBV28
j_call: TRBJ2-2
d_call: TRBD2

cdr3_nt: TGTGCCAGCAGTCAGGGGTCTTACGAGCAGTACTTC
cdr3_aa: CASSQGSYEQYF
clone_size: NA
v_call: TRBV28
j_call: TRBJ2-7
d_call: NA

cdr3_nt: TGTGCCAGCAGCTTAGGGGGCAGGGGGTCTGGAAACACCATATATTTT
cdr3_aa: CASSLGGRGSGNTIYF
clone_size: NA
v_call: TRBV13
j_call: TRBJ1-3
d_call: TRBD1

cdr3_nt: TGTGCCAGCAGCTTGATCATCGAGGAGGTGAACACTGAAGCTTTCTTT
cdr3_aa: CASSLIIEEVNTEAFF
clone_size: NA
v_call: TRBV5-6
j_call: TRBJ1-1
d_call: NA

cdr3_nt: TGTGCCAGCAGCTTGGGCCCGGTGACCTACGAGCAGTACTTC
cdr3_aa: CASSLGPVTYEQYF
clone_size: NA
v_call: TRBV5-5
j_call: TRBJ2-7
d_call: NA

cdr3_nt: TGCGCCAGCAGTGAGGGCAGCTTGGAGATCTACGAGCAGTACTTC
cdr3_aa: CASSEGSLEIYEQYF
clone_size: NA
v_call: TRBV10-2
j_call: TRBJ2-7
d_call: NA

cdr3_nt: TGTGCCAGCAGTCAGAACATGGGAGTCCAGCCCCAGCATTTT
cdr3_aa: CASSQNMGVQPQHF
clone_size: NA
v_call: TRBV6-5
j_call: TRBJ1-5
d_call: NA

cdr3_nt: TGTGCCAGCAGCTTAGCTGTTTTCGTTATCAGGGTCGGGTCTTTCTTT
cdr3_aa: CASSLAVFVIRVGSFF
clone_size: NA
v_call: TRBV7-2
j_call: TRBJ1-1
d_call: NA

cdr3_nt: TGTGCCTGGAGCCTATTCCAGGGGGCGCAGCCCCAGCATTTT
cdr3_aa: CAWSLFQGAQPQHF
clone_size: NA
v_call: TRBV30
j_call: TRBJ1-5
d_call: TRBD1

cdr3_nt: TGTGCCAGCAGCGCTTACGGGGGCGCGACAGATACGCAGTATTTT
cdr3_aa: CASSAYGGATDTQYF
clone_size: NA
v_call: TRBV7-2
j_call: TRBJ2-3
d_call: NA

cdr3_nt: TGTGCCAGCAGCGATGAGAACTCCTACGAGCAGTACTTC
cdr3_aa: CASSDENSYEQYF
clone_size: once
v_call: TRBV9
j_call: TRBJ2-7
d_call: NA

cdr3_nt: TGTGCCAGCAGCAAGGGGGCTTCGGGCTACGAGCAGTACTTC
cdr3_aa: CASSKGASGYEQYF
clone_size: NA
v_call: TRBV7-2
j_call: TRBJ2-7
d_call: TRBD1

cdr3_nt: TGCAGCGGGCAGGACTCTGGAAACACCATATATTTT
cdr3_aa: CSGQDSGNTIYF
clone_size: NA
v_call: TRBV29-1
j_call: TRBJ1-3
d_call: NA

cdr3_nt: TGCGCCAGCAGCTTGTTACAGTGTGTCTACACCTTC
cdr3_aa: CASSLLQCVYTF
clone_size: NA
v_call: TRBV10-1
j_call: TRBJ1-2
d_call: NA

cdr3_nt: TGTGCCAGCAGTGAATTCAGTTTCAATCAGCCCCAGCATTTT
cdr3_aa: CASSEFSFNQPQHF
clone_size: NA
v_call: TRBV2
j_call: TRBJ1-5
d_call: NA

cdr3_nt: TGTGCCAGCAGCAACCGAGCGGGGGGGCCTCAAGAGACCCAGTACTTC
cdr3_aa: CASSNRAGGPQETQYF
clone_size: NA
v_call: TRBV13
j_call: TRBJ2-5
d_call: TRBD2

cdr3_nt: TGTGCCAGCAGTGATTTTTCCCCAGTCTCGGGCACTGAAGCTTTCTTT
cdr3_aa: CASSDFSPVSGTEAFF
clone_size: NA
v_call: TRBV6-1
j_call: TRBJ1-1
d_call: NA

cdr3_nt: TGTGCCAGCAGGGAGGGGAGTAGCAATGAGCAGTTCTTC
cdr3_aa: CASREGSSNEQFF
clone_size: NA
v_call: TRBV5-6
j_call: TRBJ2-1
d_call: NA

cdr3_nt: TGTGCCAGCAGCGTAGCGGGGGCTCCCTACGAGCAGTACTTC
cdr3_aa: CASSVAGAPYEQYF
clone_size: NA
v_call: TRBV9
j_call: TRBJ2-7
d_call: NA

cdr3_nt: TGTGCCAGTATCGTGCCGGGGTATGAAGCTTTCTTT
cdr3_aa: CASIVPGYEAFF
clone_size: NA
v_call: TRBV19
j_call: TRBJ1-1
d_call: NA

cdr3_nt: TGTGCCTGGGCGAACTTTGCACGGGACAGGGGCCCTAAATACACAGATACGCAGTATTTT
cdr3_aa: CAWANFARDRGPKYTDTQYF
clone_size: once
v_call: TRBV30
j_call: TRBJ2-3
d_call: TRBD1

cdr3_nt: TGTGCCAGCAGCTTGATCCGGAGGGACAGGGGGCTTTACGAGCAGTACTTC
cdr3_aa: CASSLIRRDRGLYEQYF
clone_size: NA
v_call: TRBV7-9
j_call: TRBJ2-7
d_call: TRBD1

cdr3_nt: TGCGCCAGCAGCTGGGGTACTGCAGATACGCAGTATTTT
cdr3_aa: CASSWGTADTQYF
clone_size: NA
v_call: TRBV5-1
j_call: TRBJ2-3
d_call: NA

cdr3_nt: TGTGCCAGCAGTTTCTCGCGGACGGCCAGCACAGATACGCAGTATTTT
cdr3_aa: CASSFSRTASTDTQYF
clone_size: NA
v_call: TRBV27
j_call: TRBJ2-3
d_call: NA

cdr3_nt: TGTGCCAGCAGTACCGCCGGGACAGGGACTAACGAGCAGTACTTC
cdr3_aa: CASSTAGTGTNEQYF
clone_size: few
v_call: TRBV27
j_call: TRBJ2-7
d_call: TRBD1

cdr3_nt: TGTGCCAGCACCGAACCTCCCTACGAGCAGTACTTC
cdr3_aa: CASTEPPYEQYF
clone_size: NA
v_call: TRBV9
j_call: TRBJ2-7
d_call: NA

cdr3_nt: TGTGCCAGCAGTTTATTGCCCATCACTAGCGGGGGGGCAGATACGCAGTATTTT
cdr3_aa: CASSLLPITSGGADTQYF
clone_size: once
v_call: TRBV28
j_call: TRBJ2-3
d_call: TRBD2

cdr3_nt: TGTGCCAGCAGTAGGTACAATGAGCAGTTCTTC
cdr3_aa: CASSRYNEQFF
clone_size: NA
v_call: TRBV27
j_call: TRBJ2-1
d_call: NA

cdr3_nt: TGCAGCGTAGACCTGCTGGGACCCATTATGACTAACAATGAGCAGTTCTTC
cdr3_aa: CSVDLLGPIMTNNEQFF
clone_size: NA
v_call: TRBV29-1
j_call: TRBJ2-1
d_call: NA

cdr3_nt: TGTGCCAGCAGGATGACAGGGGCTCAGCCCCAGCATTTT
cdr3_aa: CASRMTGAQPQHF
clone_size: NA
v_call: TRBV27
j_call: TRBJ1-5
d_call: TRBD1

cdr3_nt: TGTGCCAGCAGTCTTCCCCCCGGGACAGATAACTATGGCTACACCTTC
cdr3_aa: CASSLPPGTDNYGYTF
clone_size: NA
v_call: TRBV28
j_call: TRBJ1-2
d_call: TRBD1

cdr3_nt: TGTGCCACCAGCAGAGGAACCGATCAGCCCCAGCATTTT
cdr3_aa: CATSRGTDQPQHF
clone_size: once
v_call: TRBV15
j_call: TRBJ1-5
d_call: NA

cdr3_nt: TGCGCCAGCAGCCCGAGGGTAAGCTACGAGCAGTACTTC
cdr3_aa: CASSPRVSYEQYF
clone_size: NA
v_call: TRBV4-1
j_call: TRBJ2-7
d_call: NA

cdr3_nt: TGTGCCAGCAGTTCCGACAGGGTTGGCTACACCTTC
cdr3_aa: CASSSDRVGYTF
clone_size: few
v_call: TRBV27
j_call: TRBJ1-2
d_call: TRBD1

cdr3_nt: TGTGCCAGCAGTTACTTCCCCACCTATGGCTACACCTTC
cdr3_aa: CASSYFPTYGYTF
clone_size: NA
v_call: TRBV27
j_call: TRBJ1-2
d_call: NA

cdr3_nt: TGTGCCAGCAGCTTGAACCACGTGTATGGCTACACCTTC
cdr3_aa: CASSLNHVYGYTF
clone_size: NA
v_call: TRBV11-3
j_call: TRBJ1-2
d_call: NA

cdr3_nt: TGTGCCAGCAGTGTAGATTTCGGCTTGGACAGTGAAGCTTTCTTT
cdr3_aa: CASSVDFGLDSEAFF
clone_size: NA
v_call: TRBV2
j_call: TRBJ1-1
d_call: NA

cdr3_nt: TGCAGCGTTGTAGATCTCAGGGGGTTGTTCACTGAAGCTTTCTTT
cdr3_aa: CSVVDLRGLFTEAFF
clone_size: NA
v_call: TRBV29-1
j_call: TRBJ1-1
d_call: TRBD1